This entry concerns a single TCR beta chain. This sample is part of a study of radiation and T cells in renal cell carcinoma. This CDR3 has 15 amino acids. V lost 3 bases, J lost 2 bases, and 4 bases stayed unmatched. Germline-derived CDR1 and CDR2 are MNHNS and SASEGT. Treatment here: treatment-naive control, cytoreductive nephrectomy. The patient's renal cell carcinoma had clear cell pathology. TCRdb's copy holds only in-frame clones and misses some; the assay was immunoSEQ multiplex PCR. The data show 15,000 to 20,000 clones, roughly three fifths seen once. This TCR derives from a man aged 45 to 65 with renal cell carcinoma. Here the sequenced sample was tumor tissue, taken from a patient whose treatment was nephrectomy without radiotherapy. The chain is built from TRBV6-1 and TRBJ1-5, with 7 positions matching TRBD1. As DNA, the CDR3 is TGTGCCAGCAGTGACCAGGGGGGCGGCAATCAGCCCCAGCATTTT. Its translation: CASSDQGGGNQPQHF.